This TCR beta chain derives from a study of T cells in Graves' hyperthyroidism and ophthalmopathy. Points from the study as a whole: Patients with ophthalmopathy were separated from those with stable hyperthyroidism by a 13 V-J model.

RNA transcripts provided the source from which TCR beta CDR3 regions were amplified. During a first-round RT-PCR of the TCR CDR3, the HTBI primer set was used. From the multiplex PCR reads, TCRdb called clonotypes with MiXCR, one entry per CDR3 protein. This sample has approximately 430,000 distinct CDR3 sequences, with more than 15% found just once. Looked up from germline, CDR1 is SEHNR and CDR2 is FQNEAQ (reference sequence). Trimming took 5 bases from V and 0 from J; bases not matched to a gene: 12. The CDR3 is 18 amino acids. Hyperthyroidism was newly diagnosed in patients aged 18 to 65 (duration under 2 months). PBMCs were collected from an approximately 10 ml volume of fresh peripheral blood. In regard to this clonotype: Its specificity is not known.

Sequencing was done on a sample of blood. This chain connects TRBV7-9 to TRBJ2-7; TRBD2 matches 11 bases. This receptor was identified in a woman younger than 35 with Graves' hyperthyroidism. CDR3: CASSHGTSGVRSSYEQYF. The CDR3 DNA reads TGTGCCAGCAGCCATGGGACTAGCGGCGTCAGGAGCTCCTACGAGCAGTACTTC.